Listed below are T cell receptor beta chains from one sample, sequenced in a study of coeliac disease. TCRdb's table, derived via immunoSEQ multiplex PCR, lists solely in-frame clones and lacks some. The sample has about 4,900 clones; more than 55% are singletons. The sequenced sample was lymphocytes from the gut lamina propria. The receptors were gathered from a woman aged 40 to 50. Each CDR3 is given with its conserved first and last residue. Each record gives: clone size, D gene, J gene, V gene, CDR3 protein, CDR3 DNA. D genes are given only for firm matches. Not all rows give a size; the values are once, few, many and, for expanded clones, a class.

clone_size: NA; d_call: NA; j_call: TRBJ1-2; v_call: TRBV28; cdr3_aa: CASSLVRETGTGYTF; cdr3_nt: TGTGCCAGCAGTTTAGTCCGGGAGACCGGGACTGGCTACACCTTC
clone_size: few; d_call: NA; j_call: TRBJ2-1; v_call: TRBV12-5; cdr3_aa: CASASDRTYNEQFF; cdr3_nt: TGTGCTAGTGCCTCCGACAGGACCTACAATGAGCAGTTCTTC
clone_size: NA; d_call: NA; j_call: TRBJ2-3; v_call: TRBV10-3; cdr3_aa: CAIKGESGTDTQYF; cdr3_nt: TGTGCCATCAAGGGGGAGAGCGGCACAGATACGCAGTATTTT
clone_size: NA; d_call: TRBD2; j_call: TRBJ2-2; v_call: TRBV4-3; cdr3_aa: CASSQDSSGSYTGELFF; cdr3_nt: TGCGCCAGCAGCCAGGACTCTAGCGGGAGTTACACCGGGGAGCTGTTTTTT
clone_size: few; d_call: NA; j_call: TRBJ2-2; v_call: TRBV5-1; cdr3_aa: CASSFEGAGELFF; cdr3_nt: TGCGCCAGCAGCTTTGAGGGGGCCGGGGAGCTGTTTTTT
clone_size: NA; d_call: NA; j_call: TRBJ2-3; v_call: TRBV5-1; cdr3_aa: CASSLLPGTDTQYF; cdr3_nt: TGCGCCAGCAGCTTGCTCCCCGGGACAGATACGCAGTATTTT
clone_size: NA; d_call: TRBD1; j_call: TRBJ1-4; v_call: TRBV28; cdr3_aa: CASSSTGDEKLFF; cdr3_nt: TGTGCCAGCAGTTCAACAGGGGATGAAAAACTGTTTTTT
clone_size: NA; d_call: TRBD1; j_call: TRBJ2-7; v_call: TRBV28; cdr3_aa: CASSFATTGVTYEQYF; cdr3_nt: TGTGCCAGCAGTTTCGCCACGACAGGGGTTACCTACGAGCAGTACTTC
clone_size: NA; d_call: NA; j_call: TRBJ2-1; v_call: TRBV7-2; cdr3_aa: CASSQTGSPPYNEQFF; cdr3_nt: TGTGCCAGCAGCCAGACAGGCTCTCCTCCCTACAATGAGCAGTTCTTC
clone_size: NA; d_call: NA; j_call: TRBJ2-7; v_call: TRBV6-1; cdr3_aa: CASSEFELPYEQYF; cdr3_nt: TGTGCCAGCAGTGAATTTGAACTCCCCTACGAGCAGTACTTC
clone_size: NA; d_call: TRBD1; j_call: TRBJ1-2; v_call: TRBV6-1; cdr3_aa: CASSLGQGADYGYTF; cdr3_nt: TGTGCCAGCAGTCTCGGACAGGGGGCTGACTATGGCTACACCTTC
clone_size: NA; d_call: NA; j_call: TRBJ1-2; v_call: TRBV10-3; cdr3_aa: CAISAGLGGYTF; cdr3_nt: TGTGCCATCAGTGCAGGACTCGGAGGCTACACCTTC
clone_size: NA; d_call: NA; j_call: TRBJ2-7; v_call: TRBV28; cdr3_aa: CASSFLGSGNYEQYF; cdr3_nt: TGTGCCAGCAGTTTCTTAGGTAGCGGAAACTACGAGCAGTACTTC
clone_size: NA; d_call: NA; j_call: TRBJ1-2; v_call: TRBV7-2; cdr3_aa: CASSHDTSPPVGYTF; cdr3_nt: TGTGCCAGCAGCCATGACACCTCCCCCCCCGTAGGCTACACCTTC
clone_size: NA; d_call: TRBD2; j_call: TRBJ2-1; v_call: TRBV19; cdr3_aa: CASSIRGGAPYNEQFF; cdr3_nt: TGTGCCAGTAGTATACGGGGAGGGGCTCCCTACAATGAGCAGTTCTTC
clone_size: NA; d_call: NA; j_call: TRBJ2-5; v_call: TRBV4-2; cdr3_aa: CASSRGARGLEGGETQYF; cdr3_nt: TGTGCCAGCAGCCGAGGTGCAAGGGGTTTGGAAGGGGGAGAGACCCAGTACTTC
clone_size: NA; d_call: TRBD1; j_call: TRBJ2-1; v_call: TRBV7-6; cdr3_aa: CASSADRGWRNEQFF; cdr3_nt: TGTGCCAGCAGCGCGGACAGGGGTTGGAGGAATGAGCAGTTCTTC
clone_size: NA; d_call: NA; j_call: TRBJ2-3; v_call: TRBV28; cdr3_aa: CASSLSPSPFTDTQYF; cdr3_nt: TGTGCCAGCAGTTTAAGTCCCAGTCCCTTCACAGATACGCAGTATTTT
clone_size: NA; d_call: TRBD2; j_call: TRBJ2-3; v_call: TRBV9; cdr3_aa: CASSDTSGSTDTQYF; cdr3_nt: TGTGCCAGCAGCGACACTAGCGGGAGCACAGATACGCAGTATTTT
clone_size: NA; d_call: TRBD1; j_call: TRBJ1-1; v_call: TRBV19; cdr3_aa: CASSILAGTGMFTEAFF; cdr3_nt: TGTGCCAGTAGTATCTTGGCCGGGACAGGGATGTTCACTGAAGCTTTCTTT
clone_size: NA; d_call: NA; j_call: TRBJ1-3; v_call: TRBV19; cdr3_aa: CASTPGGASGNTIYF; cdr3_nt: TGTGCCAGTACCCCGGGGGGGGCCTCTGGAAACACCATATATTTT
clone_size: NA; d_call: NA; j_call: TRBJ2-3; v_call: TRBV19; cdr3_aa: CASSTEGQFSDTQYF; cdr3_nt: TGTGCCAGTAGTACTGAGGGCCAATTCTCAGATACGCAGTATTTT
clone_size: NA; d_call: NA; j_call: TRBJ2-3; v_call: TRBV6-5; cdr3_aa: CASSPGFSDTDTQYF; cdr3_nt: TGTGCCAGCAGTCCGGGGTTTTCGGACACAGATACGCAGTATTTT
clone_size: medium-sized; d_call: TRBD2; j_call: TRBJ2-7; v_call: TRBV7-6; cdr3_aa: CASGSAGTEQYF; cdr3_nt: TGTGCCAGCGGATCAGCGGGAACCGAGCAGTACTTC
clone_size: NA; d_call: TRBD1; j_call: TRBJ1-1; v_call: TRBV5-1; cdr3_aa: CASSPEGAGYEAFF; cdr3_nt: TGCGCCAGCAGCCCGGAGGGGGCGGGATATGAAGCTTTCTTT
clone_size: NA; d_call: NA; j_call: TRBJ1-2; v_call: TRBV19; cdr3_aa: CASSIPRGSYTF; cdr3_nt: TGTGCCAGTAGTATCCCCCGCGGGAGCTACACCTTC
clone_size: NA; d_call: NA; j_call: TRBJ1-2; v_call: TRBV7-2; cdr3_aa: CASSSGSENYGYTF; cdr3_nt: TGTGCCAGCAGTTCTGGATCGGAGAACTATGGCTACACCTTC
clone_size: NA; d_call: TRBD1; j_call: TRBJ1-1; v_call: TRBV5-5; cdr3_aa: CASSGGQNNPEAFF; cdr3_nt: TGTGCCAGCAGCGGGGGACAGAATAACCCTGAAGCTTTCTTT
clone_size: NA; d_call: NA; j_call: TRBJ1-1; v_call: TRBV6-5; cdr3_aa: CASSYFGDTEAFF; cdr3_nt: TGTGCCAGCAGTTATTTCGGGGACACTGAAGCTTTCTTT
clone_size: NA; d_call: NA; j_call: TRBJ2-6; v_call: TRBV18; cdr3_aa: CASSKGLSGANVLTF; cdr3_nt: TGTGCCAGCTCAAAGGGGCTCTCTGGGGCCAACGTCCTGACTTTC
clone_size: NA; d_call: NA; j_call: TRBJ1-3; v_call: TRBV4-1; cdr3_aa: CASSQGQGYGNTIYF; cdr3_nt: TGCGCCAGCAGCCAAGGTCAGGGTTATGGAAACACCATATATTTT
clone_size: NA; d_call: NA; j_call: TRBJ2-1; v_call: TRBV28; cdr3_aa: CASRPGGRNEQFF; cdr3_nt: TGTGCCAGCAGGCCAGGAGGGAGAAATGAGCAGTTCTTC
clone_size: few; d_call: TRBD2; j_call: TRBJ2-3; v_call: TRBV5-1; cdr3_aa: CASSEASTSSLGVTQYF; cdr3_nt: TGCGCCAGCAGCGAGGCCTCGACTAGCAGTCTTGGGGTTACGCAGTATTTT
clone_size: NA; d_call: TRBD1; j_call: TRBJ2-7; v_call: TRBV18; cdr3_aa: CASSMTGFDDEQYF; cdr3_nt: TGTGCCAGCTCAATGACAGGGTTCGATGACGAGCAGTACTTC
clone_size: NA; d_call: NA; j_call: TRBJ1-2; v_call: TRBV5-1; cdr3_aa: CASSLFDTGQGYTF; cdr3_nt: TGCGCCAGCAGCCTCTTTGACACAGGGCAGGGCTACACCTTC